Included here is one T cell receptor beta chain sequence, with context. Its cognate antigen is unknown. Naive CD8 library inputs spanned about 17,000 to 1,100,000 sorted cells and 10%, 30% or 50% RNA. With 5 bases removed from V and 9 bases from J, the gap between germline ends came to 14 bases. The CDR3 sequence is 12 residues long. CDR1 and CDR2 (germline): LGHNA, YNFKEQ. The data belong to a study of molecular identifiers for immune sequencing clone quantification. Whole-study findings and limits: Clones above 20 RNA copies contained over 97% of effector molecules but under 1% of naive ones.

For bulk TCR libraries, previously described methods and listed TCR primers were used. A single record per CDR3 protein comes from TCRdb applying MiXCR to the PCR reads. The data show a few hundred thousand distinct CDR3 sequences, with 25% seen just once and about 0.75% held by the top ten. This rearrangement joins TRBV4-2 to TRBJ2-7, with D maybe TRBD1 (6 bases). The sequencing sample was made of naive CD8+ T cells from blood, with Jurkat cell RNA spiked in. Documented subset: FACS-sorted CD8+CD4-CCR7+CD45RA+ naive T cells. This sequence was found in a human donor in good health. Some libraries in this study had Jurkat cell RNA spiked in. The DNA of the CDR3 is TGTGCCAGCAGCTACACGACAGGCACGCAGTACTTC. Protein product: CASSYTTGTQYF.